Presented here are 29 T cell receptor beta chains from one specimen sequenced in a study of response to subunit inactivated influenza vaccine. TCRdb re-called the RT-PCR reads through MiXCR, storing one row per CDR3 protein. The sample consists of 650,000 to 700,000 distinct CDR3 sequences, more than 15% of them appearing once. The input for sequencing was PBMCs from blood, taken roughly 12 days after vaccination. The receptor set was obtained from a man aged 50-59 years who received an inactivated influenza vaccine.

The CDR3: CASSRDRRGRTYEQYF. The CDR3 DNA reads as TGTGCCAGCAGCCGCGACCGACGCGGGAGAACCTACGAGCAGTACTTC. The chain employs TRBV3-1 and TRBJ2-7; 7 nucleotides line up with TRBD2. V lost 4 bases to trimming and J lost 2 bases; unmatched junction nucleotides: 11. Per the germline V gene, CDR1 is LGHDT and CDR2 is YNNKEL (reference sequence). This CDR3 has 16 residues.

This chain connects TRBV5-1 to TRBJ2-2, with TRBD1 matching 9 bases. After removal of 4 bases from V and 7 bases from J, the junction contained 5 bases not matched to a gene. Germline CDR1 SGHRS, CDR2 YFSETQ. The CDR3 has 14 residues. The CDR3 DNA sequence: TGCGCCAGCAGCGTGGACAGGGGCGGCGGGGAGCTGTTTTTT. Translating gives CASSVDRGGGELFF.

The chain combines TRBV19 with TRBJ1-4; no reliable D call. CDR3 size: 13 residues. Germline CDR1 is LNHDA and CDR2 is SQIVND (reference sequence). V was pared by 6 bases and J by 5 bases, with 10 bases between. The CDR3 region is CASSWTENEKLFF. The CDR3 nucleotides are TGTGCCAGTAGCTGGACTGAGAATGAAAAACTGTTTTTT.

V usage is TRBV27 and J usage is TRBJ2-5; TRBD2 aligns across 11 bases. The CDR3 runs to 17 residues. After removal of 0 bases from V and 1 base from J, the junction contained 4 bases not matched to a gene. Germline CDR1 and CDR2: MNHEY and SMNVEV (reference sequence). The CDR3 loop is CASSLSRSGRAQETQYF. The DNA for the CDR3 is TGTGCCAGCAGTTTATCCCGTAGCGGGAGGGCCCAAGAGACCCAGTACTTC.

The chain recombines TRBV20-1 with TRBJ2-1; 8 nucleotides align to TRBD2. Germline CDR1 DFQATT, CDR2 SNEGSKA (reference sequence). The CDR3 spans 14 residues. J lost 8 bases, V lost 0 bases, and 6 bases had no gene match. In DNA form, the CDR3 reads TGCAGTGCTAGAGATGCAGGGACTAGAGATGAGCAGTTCTTC. This sequence encodes CSARDAGTRDEQFF.

The genes are TRBV4-1 and TRBJ1-2; D gene uncertain. Germline V gene lookup returns CDR1 MGHRA and CDR2 YSYEKL. V was pared by 3 bases and J by 5 bases, with 19 bases between. The CDR3 spans 16 residues. Here the CDR3 reads CASSHPAGSPLYGYTF. CDR3 DNA sequence: TGCGCCAGCAGCCATCCCGCCGGGAGTCCCCTTTATGGCTACACCTTC.

The chain joins TRBV20-1 to TRBJ1-1; tentatively, D is TRBD1 (6 bases). This CDR3 spans 16 amino acids. Trimming removed 3 bases from V and 0 bases from J, with 17 bases in between. In germline, CDR1 is DFQATT, CDR2 SNEGSKA (reference sequence). This CDR3 reads CSARVRGPGLNTEAFF. As DNA, the CDR3 is TGCAGTGCTAGGGTCAGGGGTCCCGGCTTGAACACTGAAGCTTTCTTT.

V and J are TRBV12-3 or TRBV12-4 and TRBJ1-3; TRBD1 matches at 7 bases. Trimming took 5 bases from V and 3 from J; bases not matched to a gene: 7. The CDR3 has 15 amino acids. The chain's CDR3 is CASSGHRGYGNTIYF. CDR3 in DNA: TGTGCCAGCAGTGGACACAGGGGCTATGGAAACACCATATATTTT.

The sample holds a few counts of this clonotype. This rearrangement joins TRBV7-2 to TRBJ2-7, with a tentative D call TRBD1 (5 bases). Germline values: CDR1 SGHTA, CDR2 FQGNSA. V shed 4 bases and J shed 3 bases, with 16 bases lying between them. CDR3 length: 15 amino acids. CDR3 amino acids: CASSSQRTQHYEQYF. The CDR3 DNA sequence: TGTGCCAGCAGCTCCCAGAGGACACAACACTACGAGCAGTACTTC.

The chain has TRBV2 and TRBJ1-4; D is perhaps TRBD1 (5 bases). Trimming removed 2 bases at V and 7 bases at J, with 11 bases between. The CDR3 runs to 14 residues. CDR1 SNHLY and CDR2 FYNNEI come from the germline V gene. The CDR3 region is CASSERQPIEKLFF. Here the CDR3 DNA reads TGTGCCAGCAGTGAAAGACAGCCCATTGAAAAACTGTTTTTT. Full variable domain (rest looked up from reference TRBV2 and TRBJ1-4): EPEVTQTPSHQVTQMGQEVILRCVPISNHLYFYWYRQILGQKVEFLVSFYNNEISEKSEIFDDQFSVERPDGSNFTLKIRSTKLEDSAMYFCASSERQPIEKLFFGSGTQLSVL.

Only a few counts were recorded for this clonotype. J is TRBJ2-1 and V is TRBV11-2; perhaps D is TRBD1 or TRBD2 (6 bases each). Trimming left V 5 bases short and J 7 bases short, with 18 bases between. The CDR3 extends over 15 amino acids. The V gene's germline CDR1 is SGHAT and CDR2 FQNNGV. CDR3 nucleotides: TGTGCCAGCAGCACCCCCCGGGGGCTGCGGAATGAGCAGTTCTTC. This translates into CASSTPRGLRNEQFF.

Ten or more counts support this clonotype. The chain combines TRBV5-1 with TRBJ2-7; 11 bases are shared with TRBD2. The trim removed 1 base at V and 1 base at J, leaving 1 base unmatched. Germline values: CDR1 SGHRS, CDR2 YFSETQ. The CDR3 is 15 amino acids. The CDR3 DNA is TGCGCCAGCAGCTTGACTAGCGGGGGATCCTACGAGCAGTACTTC. It yields the protein CASSLTSGGSYEQYF.

For the CDR3, the DNA is TGCAGTGCCCATAGGGGGGTGGCCTACGAGCAGTACTTC. Translating gives CSAHRGVAYEQYF. The chain is built from TRBV20-1 and TRBJ2-7; either TRBD1 or TRBD2 may supply D (6 bases each). The CDR3 spans 13 residues. V dropped 6 bases and J dropped 2 bases, with 14 bases sitting between them. From germline, CDR1 is DFQATT and CDR2 SNEGSKA (reference sequence).

The CDR3 loop reads CASSRRYEQFF. The CDR3 DNA follows: TGTGCCAGCTCACGCCGGTATGAGCAGTTCTTC. The rearrangement uses TRBV18 and TRBJ2-1; no clear D gene. CDR3 size: 11 residues. Germline-derived CDR1 and CDR2 are KGHSH and LQKENI. V was clipped by 4 bases and J by 8 bases, with 6 bases between them.

In this sample, this clonotype turned up a few times. V gene TRBV12-3 or TRBV12-4 combines with J gene TRBJ2-6; no firm D call. This CDR3 spans 15 amino acids. Trimming took off 4 bases at V and 0 bases at J, with 7 bases between the two ends. CDR3 protein: CASSSVSSGANVLTF. Here the CDR3 DNA reads TGTGCCAGCAGTTCGGTGAGCTCTGGGGCCAACGTCCTGACTTTC.

The sample holds a few counts of this clonotype. The chain joins TRBV29-1 to TRBJ2-1, with TRBD2 matching over 9 bases. CDR3 length: 19 amino acids. The V gene end was trimmed by 2 bases and the J gene end by 0 bases; junction bases not matched to a gene: 14. Germline CDR1 SQVTM, CDR2 ANQGSEA. The CDR3: CSVESRGRSGRFSYNEQFF. The CDR3 DNA reads TGCAGCGTTGAATCGCGGGGTCGTAGCGGGAGATTCTCCTACAATGAGCAGTTCTTC.

This clonotype has just a few counts. The chain uses TRBV7-8 and TRBJ2-7, with D uncertain. This CDR3 has 14 amino acids. Germline lookup yields CDR1 SGHVS and CDR2 FQNEAQ. V gave up 3 bases and J gave up 2 bases, with 11 bases separating them. Here the CDR3 reads CASSFGPPPYEQYF. CDR3 DNA: TGTGCCAGCAGCTTCGGGCCTCCTCCCTACGAGCAGTACTTC.

The chain couples TRBV5-5 to TRBJ2-1; D is possibly TRBD1 (6 bases). Germline V gene data show CDR1 as SGHKS and CDR2 as YYEKEE (reference sequence). The CDR3 is 15 residues long. V was shortened by 4 bases and J by 4 bases, with 15 bases between the two germline ends. The CDR3 reads CASSPQGPVYNEQFF. CDR3 sequence (DNA): TGTGCCAGCAGCCCACAGGGCCCCGTTTACAATGAGCAGTTCTTC.

This clonotype came up many times. This chain connects TRBV20-1 to TRBJ2-3; TRBD1 or TRBD2 may be the D gene (5 bases each). The germline gives CDR1 DFQATT, CDR2 SNEGSKA (reference sequence). Trimming stripped 3 bases from V and 3 bases from J, with 13 bases between. The CDR3 totals 14 residues. The CDR3 DNA sequence: TGCAGTGCTAGTGGCGTGGGGGAGACAGATACGCAGTATTTT. Translation gives CSASGVGETDTQYF.

This clonotype was seen only a few times. The chain links TRBV6-2 or TRBV6-3 to TRBJ2-1; D possibly uses TRBD1 or TRBD2 (5 bases each). The CDR3 spans 19 residues. Germline CDR1 MNHEY, CDR2 SVGEGT. The ends were cut back, 6 bases at V and 0 bases at J, with 24 bases in the middle. This chain's CDR3 is CASRSRVSGSLSSYNEQFF. The CDR3 DNA is TGTGCCAGCAGAAGCAGGGTGTCGGGGAGTTTAAGCTCCTACAATGAGCAGTTCTTC.

This clonotype has ten or more counts. This chain links TRBV7-2 with TRBJ2-5; D ambiguous. Germline CDR1 SGHTA, CDR2 FQGNSA. Trimming cost V 7 bases and J 5 bases, with 11 bases left between them. This CDR3 has 12 residues. For the CDR3, the DNA is TGTGCCAGCACCCTCAACTGGGAGACCCAGTACTTC. Its protein product is CASTLNWETQYF.

V usage is TRBV6-6 and J usage is TRBJ2-1, with 9 bases aligning to TRBD2. This CDR3 contains 12 residues. J was trimmed by 11 bases and V by 4 bases; bases with no gene match: 3. Germline V CDR1 and CDR2: MNHNY, SVGAGI (reference sequence). The CDR3 protein is CASSSGLAKQFF. The DNA of the CDR3 is TGTGCCAGCAGTTCAGGACTAGCGAAGCAGTTCTTC.

This clonotype was found many times. The chain links TRBV18 to TRBJ2-5; D is possibly TRBD2 (6 bases). The CDR3 consists of 14 residues. Germline V lookup: CDR1 KGHSH, CDR2 LQKENI. The V end was cut by 3 bases, the J end by 2 bases, with 10 bases between. The CDR3 DNA sequence: TGTGCCAGCTCACCGCCGGGACTTCAAGAGACCCAGTACTTC. Protein product: CASSPPGLQETQYF.

This clonotype was found a few times. The chain is built from TRBV6-2 or TRBV6-3 and TRBJ2-7; D is undetermined. V was trimmed by 4 bases and J by 6 bases, leaving 13 bases between them. This CDR3 contains 13 residues. In germline, CDR1 is MNHEY, CDR2 SVGEGT. This chain's CDR3 is CASSFLGPLEQYF. The CDR3 nucleotides are TGTGCCAGCAGTTTTCTCGGGCCCCTCGAGCAGTACTTC.

This clonotype showed up just a few times. The V and J genes are TRBV7-9 and TRBJ2-3; D not certain. Germline V gene sequence: CDR1 SEHNR, CDR2 FQNEAQ (reference sequence). This CDR3 is built from 15 residues. With 5 bases removed from V and 0 bases from J, the gap between germline ends came to 12 bases. The CDR3 loop reads CASSRTATSTDTQYF. CDR3 coding DNA: TGTGCCAGCAGCAGGACGGCAACTAGCACAGATACGCAGTATTTT.

This clonotype appeared a few times. The gene calls are TRBV3-1 and TRBJ1-1; 11 nucleotides agree with TRBD1. Germline V gene data show CDR1 as LGHDT and CDR2 as YNNKEL (reference sequence). Trimming removed 4 bases from V and 5 bases from J; junction bases left unmatched: 9. The CDR3 has 16 amino acids. CDR3 loop: CASSPHYGTGGTEAFF. The DNA of the CDR3 is TGTGCCAGCAGCCCTCACTACGGGACAGGGGGGACTGAAGCTTTCTTT.

The chain recombines TRBV29-1 with TRBJ2-7; 10 bases line up with TRBD1. Germline CDR1 is SQVTM and CDR2 is ANQGSEA. The CDR3 is made up of 13 amino acids. V shed 3 bases and J 5 bases; nucleotides not matched to a gene: 4. The CDR3 sequence: CSVEGTGVDEQYF. CDR3 DNA: TGCAGCGTTGAGGGGACAGGGGTGGACGAGCAGTACTTC.

This chain uses TRBV19 with TRBJ1-5; D is undetermined. This CDR3 comprises 14 residues. V lost 8 bases and J 0 bases, leaving 11 bases between the germline ends. Germline V CDR1 and CDR2: LNHDA, SQIVND (reference sequence). This chain's CDR3 is CASAGEHSNQPQHF. CDR3 nucleotide sequence: TGTGCCAGTGCGGGAGAACATAGCAATCAGCCCCAGCATTTT.

The gene calls are TRBV6-5 and TRBJ2-7; TRBD1 aligns across 9 bases. The germline V gene has CDR1 MNHEY and CDR2 SVGAGI. The J segment lost 9 bases and the V segment lost 2 bases, leaving 8 bases of the junction unmatched. The CDR3 spans 14 residues. CDR3 loop: CASSYPDRGWGQYF. The CDR3 DNA reads as TGTGCCAGCAGTTACCCCGACAGGGGGTGGGGGCAGTACTTC.